The 8 T cell receptor beta chains given below trace back to one sample, sequenced in a study of cytomegalovirus exposure and HLA in healthy donors. The table came from immunoSEQ multiplex PCR; TCRdb's copy has only in-frame clones and leaves some out. The sample gives 90,000 to 120,000 clones, approximately 95% of which show up once; 0.65% to 0.7% is in the top ten. The sample consisted of PBMCs. The origin of the receptors is a woman under 30 in good health and CMV-seronegative.

The CDR3 DNA reads as TGTGCCAGCAGAATGGGAGGGGTAGGCAATCAGCCCCAGCATTTT. Protein product: CASRMGGVGNQPQHF. The chain carries TRBV28 and TRBJ1-5, with D maybe TRBD1 (5 bases). The CDR3 extends over 15 amino acids. V gave up 6 bases and J gave up 2 bases, with 14 bases separating them. Germline V gives CDR1 MDHEN, CDR2 SYDVKM.

V gene TRBV28 combines with J gene TRBJ1-6, with a weak D call TRBD1 (5 bases). The CDR3 runs to 15 residues. Per the germline V gene, CDR1 is MDHEN and CDR2 is SYDVKM. Trimming cost V 2 bases and J 8 bases, with 13 bases left between them. CDR3 DNA: TGTGCCAGCAGTTTAACAGGCCCCTCCGATTCACCCCTCCACTTT. It codes for CASSLTGPSDSPLHF. Drawing the rest from reference TRBV28 and TRBJ1-6, the complete variable domain is DVKVTQSSRYLVKRTGEKVFLECVQDMDHENMFWYRQDPGLGLRLIYFSYDVKMKEKGDIPEGYSVSREKKERFSLILESASTNQTSMYLCASSLTGPSDSPLHFGNGTRLTVT.

The rearrangement uses TRBV5-4 and TRBJ1-2; 7 bases fit TRBD1. CDR1 and CDR2 from the germline V gene are SGHNT and YYREEE (reference sequence). This CDR3 comprises 13 residues. The V and J ends lost 4 bases and 4 bases, in that order; junction bases with no gene match: 4. CDR3 protein: CASSHDRAYGYTF. The CDR3 nucleotides are TGTGCCAGCAGCCACGACAGGGCCTATGGCTACACCTTC.

The chain combines TRBV7-6 with TRBJ1-4; 7 bases are shared with TRBD1. Germline trimming cut 5 bases from V and 1 base from J; bases unmatched to any gene: 4. Germline V CDR1 and CDR2: SGHVS, FNYEAQ. This CDR3 contains 15 residues. CDR3 DNA sequence: TGTGCCAGCAGCCTTCACAGGGGAACTAATGAAAAACTGTTTTTT. Protein product: CASSLHRGTNEKLFF. Supplemented by reference TRBV7-6 and TRBJ1-4, the full variable domain reads GAGVSQSPRYKVTKRGQDVALRCDPISGHVSLYWYRQALGQGPEFLTYFNYEAQQDKSGLPNDRFSAERPEGSISTLTIQRTEQRDSAMYRCASSLHRGTNEKLFFGSGTQLSVL.

The chain recombines TRBV5-6 with TRBJ1-1; D is unclear. CDR3 length: 15 residues. Trimming stripped 2 bases from V and 1 base from J, with 12 bases between. CDR1 SGHDT and CDR2 YYEEEE come from the germline V gene. DNA of the CDR3: TGTGCCAGCAGCTTATCCCAGGCCCCGAACACTGAAGCTTTCTTT. It encodes CASSLSQAPNTEAFF.

This clone was counted once. This chain links TRBV6-5 with TRBJ2-7, with 7 bases fitting TRBD1. The CDR3 contains 13 residues. Trimming cost V 5 bases and J 1 base; bases outside gene matches: 2. The germline CDR1 and CDR2 sequences are MNHEY and SVGAGI. The CDR3 DNA sequence: TGTGCCAGCAGTGTGGACAGGTCCTACGAGCAGTACTTC. Its protein product is CASSVDRSYEQYF.

This rearrangement joins TRBV19 to TRBJ1-2; unclear D gene. The CDR3 is 13 amino acids. Per the germline V gene, CDR1 is LNHDA and CDR2 is SQIVND (reference sequence). V lost 2 bases, J lost 6 bases, and 10 bases lay in between. CDR3 bases: TGTGCCAGTAGTATATCACAAGTGAATGGCTACACCTTC. Encoded protein: CASSISQVNGYTF.

This rearrangement joins TRBV2 to TRBJ2-2, with 9 bases aligning to TRBD2. J was trimmed by 3 bases and V by 7 bases; bases with no gene match: 6. There are 15 residues in the CDR3. Germline assignment: CDR1 SNHLY and CDR2 FYNNEI. CDR3 bases: TGTGCCAGCAATGAGGGACTAGCTTACACCGGGGAGCTGTTTTTT. It encodes CASNEGLAYTGELFF.